Listed here is a single T cell receptor (beta chain). Its target is not known. Every TCR beta cDNA library bore unique molecular identifiers. Using its own MiXCR run on the PCR reads, TCRdb lists one record per CDR3 protein. The sample has some 890,000 distinct CDR3 sequences; under 70% are singletons. The record originates from a study of post-analysis software for immune sequencing data. Study-wide results and caveats: When patients were compared with controls, a handful of TRBV segments were more frequent, TRBV5-6, TRBV5-1 and TRBV20-1 among them. The study found significantly lower normalized Chao1 diversity in multiple sclerosis patients than in controls.

Germline V gives CDR1 SGHAT, CDR2 FQNNGV. Trimming removed 5 bases from V and 13 bases from J; junction bases left unmatched: 12. The CDR3 extends over 14 amino acids. The sequence derives from a girl aged 10 to 17 with multiple sclerosis. The sequenced sample consisted of blood. J is TRBJ2-4 and V is TRBV11-2, with TRBD1 matching 9 bases. CDR3 sequence reads: CASSTGTGNGGQYF. In nucleotides, the CDR3 is TGTGCCAGCAGCACCGGGACAGGGAATGGCGGGCAGTACTTC.